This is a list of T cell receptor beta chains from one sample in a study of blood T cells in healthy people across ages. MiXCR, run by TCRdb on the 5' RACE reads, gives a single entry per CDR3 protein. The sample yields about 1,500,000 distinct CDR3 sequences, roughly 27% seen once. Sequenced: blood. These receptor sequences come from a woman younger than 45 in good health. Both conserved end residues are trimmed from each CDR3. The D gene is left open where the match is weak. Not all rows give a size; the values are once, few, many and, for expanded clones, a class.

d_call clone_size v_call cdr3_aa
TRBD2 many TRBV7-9 ASSLVAGATDTQY
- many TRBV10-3 AISAGNEQF
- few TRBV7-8 ASSLSRQSSGNTIY
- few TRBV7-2 ASRDRGDYEQY
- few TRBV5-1 ASSLEQPPYEQY
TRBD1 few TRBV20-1 SALRDREGYEKLF
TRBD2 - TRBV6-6 ATLFGSGGIETQY
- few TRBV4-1 ASSRLLEIGTEAF
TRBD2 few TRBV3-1 ASSSTSGGDTGELF
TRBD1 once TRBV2 PSREGAMGETQY
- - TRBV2 ASKKGLRGSQETQY
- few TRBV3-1 ASSQLGAQDTQY
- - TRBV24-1 ATSNTDNEQF
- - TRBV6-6 VSSSLGRSNYGYT
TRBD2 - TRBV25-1 ASSVPGGRSETQY
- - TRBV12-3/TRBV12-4 ASSSILRGSPLH
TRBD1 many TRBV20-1 SANKGTGAYEQY
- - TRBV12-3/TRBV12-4 ASRTGKQPQH
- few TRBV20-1 SAVGLGAGELF
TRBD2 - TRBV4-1 ASSLGPLAGVGGANVLT
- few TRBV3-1 ASSFNSLGNEQF
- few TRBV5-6 ASSELQGVGYNEQF
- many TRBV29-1 SVGGNPNEQF
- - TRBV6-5 ASSYEGRSGTGELF
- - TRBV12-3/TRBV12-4 ASSFQGQNEKLF
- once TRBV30 AWSVLGRGTEAF
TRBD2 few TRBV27 ASSLSGVAGGQADTQY
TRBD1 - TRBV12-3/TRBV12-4 ASSLADRVSGLSGNTIY
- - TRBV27 ASSSWTNSNQPQH
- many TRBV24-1 ATSDLRQGNEQF
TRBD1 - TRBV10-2 ASGAGGANTGELF
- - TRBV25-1 ASARGTSRANVLT
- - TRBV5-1 ASSLWGRENTEAF
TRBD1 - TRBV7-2 ASSPWVGQSFLYGYT
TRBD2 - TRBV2 ASGAASGQETQY
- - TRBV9 ASSPRTDGTGELF
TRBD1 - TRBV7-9 ASSSTDRVSDTQY
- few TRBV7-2 ASSYLVTEQY
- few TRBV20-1 SAPDTAYNEQF
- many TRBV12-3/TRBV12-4 ASSIQGSSYEQY
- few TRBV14 ASSQHTGATNTEAF
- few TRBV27 ASSSTGGTFNEQY
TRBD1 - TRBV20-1 SAGGQGARNEQF
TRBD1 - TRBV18 ASSAGTVTPLH
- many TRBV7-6 ASSGGSNEQY
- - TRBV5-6 ASSLALEQVKNIQY
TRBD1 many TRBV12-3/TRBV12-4 ASSGTGYGYT
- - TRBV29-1 CALEGANTGELF
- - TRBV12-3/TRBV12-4 ANSSTGRVQETQY
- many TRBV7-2 ASSLALGGEQPQH
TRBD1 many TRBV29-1 SAEPRTGNYGYT
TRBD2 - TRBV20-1 SARTGGGETQY
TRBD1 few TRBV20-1 SATGGQGADGYT